The clone carrying this TCR beta chain was picked up one time. Its antigen is as yet unknown. The junction departs from germline at one end; a sequencing error may be responsible. The data originate from a study of T cell clonotyping in hematopoietic cell transplantation. General study findings and limits: Graft donor and pretransplant recipient Inverse Simpson Index values predicted broader posttransplant TCR diversity. Recipient TCR diversity dropped after transplant; expanded clonotypes rose from day 30 to 180. Few recipient clonotypes overlapped donors; over 97% were de novo at given depth. Cells were unsorted, so CD4 and CD8 contributions were not separated.

CDR1 is SGHDN, CDR2 FVKESK, per germline. CDR3 length equals 11 residues. Clones were sequenced by immunoSEQ multiplex PCR, and TCRdb holds only the in-frame ones, with some missing. The sample consists of 9,000 to 13,000 clones, roughly 89% of them appearing once. This specimen consisted of PBMCs, obtained 100 days after allogeneic stem cell transplant. V gene TRBV14 combines with J gene TRBJ1-2, with TRBD1 as a possible D gene (5 bases). The receptor comes from a female patient between 55 and 75 years old who had an allogeneic stem cell transplant from an unrelated donor, so the T cells may come from the graft donor. Some clones in this sample may be carry-over from other donors' samples. This CDR3 reads CASSRDDLPVF. CDR3 coding DNA: TGTGCCAGCAGCCGGGACGACCTTCCCGTCTTC.